The present entry profiles one T cell receptor (beta chain) with its context. The source of the sample is a study of T cell changes during pregnancy in multiple sclerosis. The protocol was immunoSEQ multiplex PCR, while the TCRdb copy is restricted to in-frame clones and leaves out a portion. The sample yields about 77,000 clones, around 91% seen once. Trimming removed 4 bases from V and 3 bases from J, with 16 bases in between. The germline V gene has CDR1 SGHTA and CDR2 FQGNSA. The CDR3 sequence is 15 residues long. This sequence was found in a female donor with multiple sclerosis, enrolled in a pregnancy study. This chain joins TRBV7-2 and TRBJ2-7; possible D gene TRBD2, 5 bases. The source material was peripheral blood, sampled before pregnancy. The CDR3 loop reads CASSSSPLAFYEQYF. CDR3 DNA: TGTGCCAGCAGCTCTAGCCCCCTGGCTTTCTACGAGCAGTACTTC.